The T cell receptor beta chain described here comes from a study of T cell responses to AZD1222 COVID-19 vaccine. Study at large: Pooled samples include second doses given at about 4 or 12 weeks.

Data came from immunoSEQ multiplex PCR; TCRdb stores just in-frame clones and leaves some out. The sample shows 100,000 to 150,000 clones, approximately 86% of them seen only once. The V end lost 3 bases, the J end lost 3 bases, and 18 bases lay between the germline ends. The CDR3 runs to 16 residues. From germline, CDR1 is DFQATT and CDR2 SNEGSKA (reference sequence). The study, taken as a whole, reports: Baseline testing showed seropositivity in only six or seven AZD1222 recipients.

In its sample, this clone was seen a few times. Its antigen is not identified. The material was peripheral blood, obtained on day 0 of AZD1222 vaccination. The V and J genes are TRBV20-1 and TRBJ1-5; D remains unclear. This receptor was identified in an adult in good health. The CDR3 DNA reads as TGCAGTGCTAGTCCGCGCCAGAGCCGTTTCAATCAGCCCCAGCATTTT. Translated, it gives CSASPRQSRFNQPQHF.